This TCR beta chain stems from a study of control samples from healthy donors and cancer patients. The CDR3 length is 16 residues. CDR1 is LNHNV, CDR2 YYDKDF, per germline (reference sequence). V was clipped by 8 bases and J by 3 bases; unmatched bases: 7. This table comes from immunoSEQ multiplex PCR, and its TCRdb copy is limited to in-frame clones, with some not included. The profile shows about 75,000 clones, over 65% of them singletons. Material: blood. V gene TRBV15 combines with J gene TRBJ2-6; 10 bases agree with TRBD2. The source is a middle-aged man in good health. The DNA for the CDR3 is TGTGCCACCCGACCTAGCGGGAGAATTGGGGCCAACGTCCTGACTTTC. It encodes CATRPSGRIGANVLTF.